The 8 T cell receptor beta chains reported below all come from one sample, sequenced in a study of T cell repertoires in cytomegalovirus infection. The antigens these receptors bind are not known. TCRdb passed the reads through MiXCR, listing each CDR3 protein once. There are roughly 920,000 distinct CDR3 sequences in the sample; about 33% occur only once, and over 10% lies in the top ten. This material consisted of cultured CD8+ T cells from PBMCs, taken from culture after CMV antigen stimulation. These receptors were taken from a human donor in good health (CMV status not recorded). Some clones in this sample may be carry-over from other donors' samples.

The CDR3 loop reads CASSAAGNTEAFF. The CDR3 DNA reads TGTGCCAGCAGTGCGGCGGGGAACACTGAAGCTTTCTTT. The chain couples TRBV2 to TRBJ1-1; D ambiguous. V gave up 4 bases and J gave up 1 base, with 7 bases separating them. This CDR3 comprises 13 residues. Germline V gene sequence: CDR1 SNHLY, CDR2 FYNNEI.

Remarks on this clonotype: Possible read error: a much larger clone is one base away. V usage is TRBV7-4 and J usage is TRBJ2-2; 7 nucleotides align to TRBD1. The CDR3 runs to 15 residues. From germline, CDR1 is SGHVT and CDR2 SQSDAQ. The CDR3 sequence is CTSSFRQGPTGELFF. The CDR3 bases are TGTACCAGCAGCTTCAGACAGGGCCCCACCGGGGAGCTGTTTTTT.

The rearrangement uses TRBV6-1 and TRBJ2-3; D gene uncertain. The CDR3 runs to 13 residues. In germline, CDR1 is MNHNS, CDR2 SASEGT. V was shortened by 5 bases and J by 11 bases, with 17 bases between the two germline ends. This chain's CDR3 is CASSYQWTAWQYF. The CDR3 DNA sequence: TGTGCCAGCAGTTACCAGTGGACCGCCTGGCAGTATTTT.

In this sample, this clonotype turned up a few times. The chain employs TRBV6-1 and TRBJ2-7; D unclear. Germline values: CDR1 MNHNS, CDR2 SASEGT. Trimming removed 0 bases from V and 3 bases from J, with 6 bases in between. This CDR3 is built from 13 residues. The CDR3 is CASSEALVYEQYV. CDR3 nucleotide sequence: TGTGCCAGCAGTGAAGCGCTGGTCTACGAGCAGTACGTC.

This clonotype was observed at least ten times. The J gene is TRBJ2-7, the V gene TRBV18; 8 bases line up with TRBD1. The J segment lost 6 bases and the V segment lost 6 bases, leaving 10 bases of the junction unmatched. This CDR3 has 14 amino acids. CDR1 and CDR2 (germline): KGHSH, LQKENI. The CDR3 region is CASSPGQGLPEQYV. CDR3 DNA: TGTGCCAGCTCCCCCGGACAGGGCCTTCCCGAGCAGTACGTC.

This chain links TRBV18 with TRBJ2-3; the D gene is possibly TRBD2 (5 bases). Germline assignment: CDR1 KGHSH and CDR2 LQKENI. The V end lost 1 base, the J end lost 4 bases, and 15 bases lay between the germline ends. The CDR3 totals 16 residues. The CDR3 protein is CASSPLTGIGADTQYF. Here the CDR3 DNA reads TGTGCCAGCTCACCACTGACGGGGATTGGGGCAGATACGCAGTATTTT.

This clonotype has at least ten counts. The CDR3 DNA follows: TGTGCCAGCAGCTTAGCCGGGACAGGGTGGGAATTTAACGGCTACACCTTC. Protein product: CASSLAGTGWEFNGYTF. The V and J genes are TRBV7-2 and TRBJ1-2, with 9 bases matching TRBD1. CDR1 and CDR2 (germline): SGHTA, FQGNSA. Trimming at V came to 0 bases and at J to 8 bases, leaving 13 bases not matched to a gene. The CDR3 extends over 17 amino acids.

This clonotype was counted between two and nine times. V is TRBV27 and J is TRBJ2-3; TRBD2 matches 16 bases. V was pared by 8 bases and J by 3 bases, with 2 bases of the junction left unmatched. CDR1 and CDR2 (germline): MNHEY, SMNVEV (reference sequence). The CDR3 is 15 residues long. The CDR3 sequence: CASGTSGGATDTQYF. The CDR3 DNA is TGTGCCAGCGGGACTAGCGGGGGGGCGACAGATACGCAGTATTTT.